Shown below are 3 T cell receptor beta chains from a single sample sequenced in a study of memory CD4+ T cells and cytomegalovirus serostatus. The repertoire was sequenced with immunoSEQ multiplex PCR; TCRdb's copy has only in-frame clones and lacks some. This table has 46,000 or so clones, around 82% appearing once. The sort gate was single viable CD3+CD4+CD8-CD45RO+ cells for memory CD4+ T cells. The sample was memory CD4+ T cells from blood. The receptors originated from an adult in good health and CMV-seronegative.

The CDR3 coding sequence is TGTGCCAGTAGTCTCACTCGTTGGGACAGGGGCCAGAACCACTCTGGAAACACCATATATTTT. It codes for CASSLTRWDRGQNHSGNTIYF. This chain joins TRBV19 and TRBJ1-3; 10 bases map to TRBD1. Losses at the gene ends were 5 bases for V and 0 bases for J; bases not matched to a gene: 19. The CDR3 has 21 residues. Germline V CDR1 and CDR2: LNHDA, SQIVND (reference sequence).

This clone has only a few counts. The chain employs TRBV16 and TRBJ1-1; D uncertain. The CDR3 runs to 14 residues. Germline lookup yields CDR1 KGHSY and CDR2 FQNENV. V gave up 4 bases and J gave up 4 bases, with 13 bases separating them. CDR3: CASSRPRQATEAFF. In DNA, the CDR3 is TGTGCCAGCAGCCGCCCCAGGCAGGCCACTGAAGCTTTCTTT. Variable domain in full (rest from reference TRBV16 and TRBJ1-1): GEEVAQTPKHLVRGEGQKAKLYCAPIKGHSYVFWYQQVLKNEFKFLISFQNENVFDETGMPKERFSAKCLPNSPCSLEIQATKLEDSAVYFCASSRPRQATEAFFGQGTRLTVV.

This clone rates as medium-sized (0.01 to 0.1%). The V gene is TRBV6-1, the J gene TRBJ1-3; D call uncertain. Trimming removed 3 bases at V and 1 base at J, with 7 bases between. Per germline, CDR1 MNHNS and CDR2 SASEGT. This CDR3 contains 14 residues. The CDR3: CASSDINSGNTIYF. CDR3 in DNA: TGTGCCAGCAGTGACATTAATTCTGGAAACACCATATATTTT.